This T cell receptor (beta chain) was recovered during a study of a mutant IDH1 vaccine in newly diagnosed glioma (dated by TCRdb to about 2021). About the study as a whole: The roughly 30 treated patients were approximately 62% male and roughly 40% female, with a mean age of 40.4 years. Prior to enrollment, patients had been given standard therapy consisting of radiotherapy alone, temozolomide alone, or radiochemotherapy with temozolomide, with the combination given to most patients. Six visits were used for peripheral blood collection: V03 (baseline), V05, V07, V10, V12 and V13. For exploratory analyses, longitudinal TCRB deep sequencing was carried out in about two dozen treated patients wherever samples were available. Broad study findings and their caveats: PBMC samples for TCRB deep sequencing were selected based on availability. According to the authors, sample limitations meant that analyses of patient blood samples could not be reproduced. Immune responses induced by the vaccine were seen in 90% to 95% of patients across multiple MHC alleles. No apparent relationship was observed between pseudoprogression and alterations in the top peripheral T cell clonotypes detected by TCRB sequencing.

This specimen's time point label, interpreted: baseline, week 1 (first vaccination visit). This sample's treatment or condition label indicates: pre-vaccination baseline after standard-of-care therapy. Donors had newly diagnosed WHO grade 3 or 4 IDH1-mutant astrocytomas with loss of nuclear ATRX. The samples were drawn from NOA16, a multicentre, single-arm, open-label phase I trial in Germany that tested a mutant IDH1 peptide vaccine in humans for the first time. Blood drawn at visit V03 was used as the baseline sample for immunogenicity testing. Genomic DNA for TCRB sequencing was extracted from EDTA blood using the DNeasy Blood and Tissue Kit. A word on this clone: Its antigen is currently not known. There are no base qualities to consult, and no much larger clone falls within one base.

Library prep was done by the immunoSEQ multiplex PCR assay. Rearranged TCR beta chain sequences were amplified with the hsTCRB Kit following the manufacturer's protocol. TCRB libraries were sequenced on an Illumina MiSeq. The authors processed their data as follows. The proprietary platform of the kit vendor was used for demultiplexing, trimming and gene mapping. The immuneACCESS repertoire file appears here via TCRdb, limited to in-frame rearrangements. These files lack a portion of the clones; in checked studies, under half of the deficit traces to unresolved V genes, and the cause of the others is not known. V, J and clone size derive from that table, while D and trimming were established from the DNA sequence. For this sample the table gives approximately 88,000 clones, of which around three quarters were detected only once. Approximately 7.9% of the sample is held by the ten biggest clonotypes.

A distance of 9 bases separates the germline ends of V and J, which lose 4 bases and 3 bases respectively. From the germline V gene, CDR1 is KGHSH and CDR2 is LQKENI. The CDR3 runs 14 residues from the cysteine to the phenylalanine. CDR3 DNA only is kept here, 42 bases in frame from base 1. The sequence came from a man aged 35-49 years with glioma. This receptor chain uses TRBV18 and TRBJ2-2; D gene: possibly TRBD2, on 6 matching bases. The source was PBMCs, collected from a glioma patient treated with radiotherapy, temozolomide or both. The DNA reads TGTGCCAGCTCACTGACTAGTTACACCGGGGAGCTGTTTTTT. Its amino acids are CASSLTSYTGELFF. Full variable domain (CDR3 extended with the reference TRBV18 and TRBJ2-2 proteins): NAGVMQNPRHLVRRRGQEARLRCSPMKGHSHVYWYRQLPEEGLKFMVYLQKENIIDESGMPKERFSAEFPKEGPSILRIQQVVRGDSAAYFCASSLTSYTGELFFGEGSRLTVL.